The 5 T cell receptor beta chains reported below all come from one sample, sequenced in a study of Graves' ophthalmopathy and Graves' hyperthyroidism. Using RNA transcripts, the TCR beta CDR3 regions were amplified. The library came from an HTBI-primed first-round RT-PCR and a second-round multiplex PCR. TCRdb re-called the multiplex PCR reads through MiXCR, storing one row per CDR3 protein. The sample lists 300,000 to 400,000 distinct CDR3 sequences, about a sixth occurring once. Sequencing was done on a sample of peripheral blood. The receptor source for this set is an adult woman with stable Graves' hyperthyroidism.

This clonotype was seen ten or more times. The gene calls are TRBV6-5 and TRBJ2-2; TRBD1 or TRBD2 may be the D gene (6 bases each). This CDR3 region has 17 residues. Trimming removed 0 bases at V and 4 bases at J, with 15 bases between. The germline CDR1 and CDR2 sequences are MNHEY and SVGAGI. CDR3 bases: TGTGCCAGCAGTTACTCGATAGGCGGAGGGGGCACCGGGGAGCTGTTTTTT. Amino acids: CASSYSIGGGGTGELFF.

This clonotype was counted ten times or more. This rearrangement joins TRBV6-1 to TRBJ1-2; no definite D call. The germline CDR1 and CDR2 sequences are MNHNS and SASEGT. The V end was cut by 0 bases, the J end by 4 bases, with 12 bases between. This CDR3 comprises 15 residues. Written as DNA, the CDR3 is TGTGCCAGCAGTGAAGCGCTTCAGGATTTCTATGGCTACACCTTC. It specifies CASSEALQDFYGYTF.

There are many counts of this clonotype. The rearrangement joins TRBV29-1 to TRBJ2-6; 11 nucleotides agree with TRBD2. CDR1 and CDR2 from the germline V gene are SQVTM and ANQGSEA. The CDR3 is made up of 20 amino acids. The V gene end was trimmed by 1 base and the J gene end by 0 bases; junction bases not matched to a gene: 11. CDR3: CSVEVMTGLAGGSGANVLTF. DNA for the CDR3: TGCAGCGTTGAAGTGATGACAGGACTAGCGGGTGGCTCTGGGGCCAACGTCCTGACTTTC.

The chain recombines TRBV19 with TRBJ1-2, with TRBD1 identical over 12 bases. V lost 3 bases, J lost 7 bases, and 6 bases stayed unmatched. Germline values: CDR1 LNHDA, CDR2 SQIVND (reference sequence). The CDR3 loop spans 15 amino acids. This chain's CDR3 is CASSIGTGGASGYTF. DNA of the CDR3: TGTGCCAGTAGTATCGGGACAGGGGGCGCCTCTGGCTACACCTTC.

The chain has TRBV12-3 or TRBV12-4 and TRBJ2-5, with 8 bases fitting TRBD2. J gave up 4 bases and V 4 bases, and 8 bases lay outside the gene matches. The CDR3 covers 15 residues. Written as DNA, the CDR3 is TGTGCCAGCAGTTCCAGATCGGGGGGGCGAGAGACCCAGTACTTC. Residues: CASSSRSGGRETQYF.